A single T cell receptor (beta chain) is shown here with its context. Its target is unknown. This was the immunoSEQ v3 assay. Clones were read by immunoSEQ multiplex PCR, and TCRdb kept only the in-frame ones, dropping some. The sample lists about 59,000 clones, less than 85% seen once, with more than 1.5% in the top ten. The source of the sample is a study of TIL therapy for anti-PD-1-resistant metastatic lung cancer. The overall study: Patients had a median age of nearly 55 years (range roughly 38-75). Most patients had lung adenocarcinoma; a handful of tumors were EGFR-mutant, two ALK-rearranged; half smoked currently or formerly. Study observations and caveats: This highly selected cohort may not generalize to typical lung cancer patients.

The time point: pre-treatment sample, taken before nivolumab and TIL therapy. Adults with stage 4 NSCLC were enrolled in a phase I trial. The TCR comes from a person aged 25 to 80 with non-small cell lung cancer. The input for sequencing was blood, taken at baseline.

This CDR3 is CACRDTTNYGYTF. The CDR3 coding sequence is TGTGCCTGCAGGGACACTACTAACTATGGCTACACCTTC. V is TRBV30 and J is TRBJ1-2; D perhaps matches TRBD1 (6 bases). The CDR3 totals 13 residues. The germline V gene encodes CDR1 GTSNPN and CDR2 SVGIG (reference sequence). V was cut by 6 bases and J by 0 bases, with 11 bases left in between.